The source of this TCR beta chain is a study of cytomegalovirus exposure and HLA in healthy donors. Study details: Sequencing of 180 million or so T cells in an earlier analysis found around 120 million unique TCR beta sequences. Out of 398 genotyped donors, roughly 80% belonged to the Caucasian-associated ancestry cluster.

60 Vbeta and 13 Jbeta primers were used in PCR. Measured with immunoSEQ multiplex PCR; TCRdb has only the in-frame clones, and not every one. The sample includes some 150,000 clones, 80% seen only once; the top ten take about 2.5%. Germline V gene sequence: CDR1 SGHNT, CDR2 YENEEA. V shed 4 bases, J shed 0 bases, and the junction held 8 bases outside the gene matches. The CDR3 totals 16 residues. Study-wide points: A prior analysis recorded that most TCR beta V segments were productive about 87% or about 30% of the time.

A remark on this clone: The antigen is undetermined.

The J gene is TRBJ2-7, the V gene TRBV11-3, with 8 bases identical to TRBD1. This clonotype was sampled from a man aged 45 to 65 in good health and CMV-seronegative. Sequencing was performed on PBMCs. The CDR3 loop reads CASSSIRDRNSYEQYF. The CDR3 DNA is TGTGCCAGCAGCTCGATCCGGGACAGGAACTCCTACGAGCAGTACTTC. Full variable domain (remainder filled in from reference TRBV11-3 and TRBJ2-7): EAGVVQSPRYKIIEKKQPVAFWCNPISGHNTLYWYLQNLGQGPELLIRYENEEAVDDSQLPKDRFSAERLKGVDSTLKIQPAELGDSAVYLCASSSIRDRNSYEQYFGPGTRLTVT.